Following are 32 T cell receptor beta chains from one sample sequenced in a study of Ad26.COV2.S vaccination and SARS-CoV-2 variants (dated by TCRdb to 2020 to 2022). The meaning of the sample's treatment or condition label: approximately 18 received Ad26.COV2.S at low or high dose, single or two shots; roughly 5 received placebo; per-sample allocation not given. For vaccine and placebo recipients, repertoires were sequenced using samples collected on day 63 after the first injection. Library method: the immunoSEQ multiplex PCR assay. TCRdb took this table from immuneACCESS and kept in-frame rearrangements with V and J called. Such tables lack part of the clones; where checked against another copy, unresolved V genes explain under half of the gap, and the rest is unexplained. Here the sample has 350,000 to 400,000 clones; less than 90% occur a single time. Roughly 3.5% of the sample is in the top ten clones.

Sequencing was performed on peripheral blood, taken in a trial of Ad26.COV2.S vaccine versus placebo. The receptors shown here come from a person aged 18 to 65 who received the Ad26.COV2.S COVID-19 vaccine or a placebo.

The chain employs TRBV2 and TRBJ1-2, with a possible D match to TRBD1 (5 bases). The CDR3 runs to 14 residues. The germline V gene has CDR1 SNHLY and CDR2 FYNNEI. Trimming took 6 bases from V and 6 from J, leaving 17 bases between them. The CDR3 coding sequence is TGTGCCAGCAGAAAAGGGGAGAGGCCGGATGGCTACACCTTC. Protein: CASRKGERPDGYTF.

V and J are TRBV18 and TRBJ2-3, with 9 bases lining up with TRBD2. The V gene end was trimmed by 3 bases and the J gene end by 1 base; junction bases not matched to a gene: 11. CDR3 length: 18 residues. Germline loops: CDR1 KGHSH, CDR2 LQKENI. CDR3 DNA sequence: TGTGCCAGCTCACCGCTTTCCGTTTTAGCGGGGGGCACAGATACGCAGTATTTT. It encodes CASSPLSVLAGGTDTQYF.

The V call is TRBV7-2, the J call TRBJ2-2; D may be TRBD1 (5 bases). The CDR3 spans 15 residues. Germline values: CDR1 SGHTA, CDR2 FQGNSA. Trimming pared 2 bases from V and 0 bases from J, leaving 7 bases between. CDR3 protein: CASSLKGTNTGELFF. Here the CDR3 DNA reads TGTGCCAGCAGCTTAAAGGGGACGAACACCGGGGAGCTGTTTTTT.

The rearrangement joins TRBV5-4 to TRBJ1-2, with TRBD1 matching over 7 bases. This CDR3 is built from 15 residues. CDR1 is SGHNT, CDR2 YYREEE, per germline (reference sequence). V lost 0 bases to trimming and J lost 8 bases; unmatched junction nucleotides: 10. The CDR3 spells CASSLGIGQDGGYTF. Here the CDR3 DNA reads TGTGCCAGCAGCTTGGGGATAGGACAGGACGGAGGCTACACCTTC.

This chain uses TRBV6-5 with TRBJ1-5; D perhaps matches TRBD1 (5 bases). Germline values: CDR1 MNHEY, CDR2 SVGAGI. This CDR3 region has 14 residues. Trimming took off 7 bases at V and 7 bases at J, with 17 bases between the two ends. The CDR3 DNA follows: TGTGCCAGCATCGACATTATACGGGGGCAGCCCCAGCATTTT. Protein: CASIDIIRGQPQHF.

The rearrangement links TRBV7-6 to TRBJ1-1, with a possible D match to TRBD1 (6 bases). This CDR3 is 13 amino acids long. Germline loops: CDR1 SGHVS, CDR2 FNYEAQ. V was shortened by 5 bases and J by 5 bases, with 12 bases between the two germline ends. CDR3 amino acids: CASSLRGWTEAFF. For the CDR3, the DNA is TGTGCCAGCAGCCTCAGGGGTTGGACTGAAGCTTTCTTT.

This chain uses TRBV19 with TRBJ2-7, with TRBD2 as a possible D gene (6 bases). This CDR3 spans 13 amino acids. Per the germline V gene, CDR1 is LNHDA and CDR2 is SQIVND (reference sequence). V lost 1 base and J lost 7, with 11 bases in between. The CDR3 nucleotides read TGTGCCAGTAGTATAGCGGAGGGGCGGGAGCAGTACTTC. It translates to CASSIAEGREQYF.

This rearrangement joins TRBV7-9 to TRBJ2-2, with 9 bases lining up with TRBD1. This CDR3 comprises 14 residues. The J segment lost 1 base and the V segment lost 10 bases, leaving 4 bases of the junction unmatched. The germline gives CDR1 SEHNR, CDR2 FQNEAQ (reference sequence). Written as DNA, the CDR3 is TGTGCCACTCCGGGACAGGGGAACACCGGGGAGCTGTTTTTT. Protein product: CATPGQGNTGELFF.

The V and J genes are TRBV4-3 and TRBJ1-1; TRBD1 might be the D (6 bases). Germline V gene lookup returns CDR1 LGHNA and CDR2 YSLEER. CDR3 length equals 16 residues. The V and J ends lost 0 bases and 4 bases respectively, with 15 bases between them. The CDR3 loop reads CASSQDGGAAGTEAFF. For the CDR3, the DNA is TGCGCCAGCAGCCAAGACGGGGGGGCGGCGGGCACTGAAGCTTTCTTT.

This clone was seen only a few times. The chain joins TRBV4-1 to TRBJ2-3; 10 bases are shared with TRBD1. The trim removed 6 bases at V and 0 bases at J, leaving 9 bases unmatched. The length of the CDR3 is 17 residues. Germline loops: CDR1 MGHRA, CDR2 YSYEKL. The CDR3, as DNA: TGCGCCAGCAGAGCGGGACAGGGGAAAACTAGCACAGATACGCAGTATTTT. It specifies CASRAGQGKTSTDTQYF.

This clone appeared once. The chain uses TRBV7-9 and TRBJ2-6, with D perhaps TRBD2 (6 bases). Trimming took 11 bases from V and 0 from J, leaving 20 bases between them. The CDR3 contains 17 residues. Per germline, CDR1 SEHNR and CDR2 FQNEAQ (reference sequence). The CDR3 spells CASSRGLTASGANVLTF. The CDR3 DNA reads TGTGCCTCGTCCAGAGGACTAACCGCCTCTGGGGCCAACGTCCTGACTTTC.

Only one count was recorded for this clone. This chain uses TRBV15 with TRBJ1-3, with a weak D call TRBD1 (6 bases). The CDR3 loop spans 15 amino acids. V was trimmed by 1 base and J by 0 bases, leaving 7 bases between them. The germline V gene encodes CDR1 LNHNV and CDR2 YYDKDF (reference sequence). The CDR3 bases are TGTGCCACCAGCAGAGTCAGGGGCTCTGGAAACACCATATATTTT. Translated: CATSRVRGSGNTIYF. The full variable domain, its missing parts supplied by reference TRBV15 and TRBJ1-3, is DAMVIQNPRYQVTQFGKPVTLSCSQTLNHNVMYWYQQKSSQAPKLLFHYYDKDFNNEADTPDNFQSRRPNTSFCFLDIRSPGLGDTAMYLCATSRVRGSGNTIYFGEGSWLTVV.

The V gene is TRBV5-4, the J gene TRBJ2-1; TRBD1 agrees at 8 bases. The CDR3 runs to 15 residues. Germline trimming cut 3 bases from V and 4 bases from J; bases unmatched to any gene: 6. CDR1 is SGHNT, CDR2 YYREEE, per germline (reference sequence). The CDR3 spells CASSSDRGQYNEQFF. CDR3 coding DNA: TGTGCCAGCAGCTCCGACAGGGGACAGTACAATGAGCAGTTCTTC. The full variable domain, in which reference TRBV5-4 and TRBJ2-1 provide the parts outside the CDR3, is ETGVTQSPTHLIKTRGQQVTLRCSSQSGHNTVSWYQQALGQGPQFIFQYYREEENGRGNFPPRFSGLQFPNYSSELNVNALELDDSALYLCASSSDRGQYNEQFFGPGTRLTVL.

The gene calls are TRBV20-1 and TRBJ2-1; D gene ambiguous. V lost 3 bases and J 4 bases, leaving 10 bases between the germline ends. Germline CDR1 is DFQATT and CDR2 is SNEGSKA (reference sequence). This CDR3 spans 13 amino acids. The CDR3 is CSASYSVYNEQFF. For the CDR3, the DNA is TGCAGTGCTAGTTACAGTGTTTACAATGAGCAGTTCTTC.

The CDR3 sequence is CASSVLADTDTQYF. As DNA, the CDR3 is TGCGCCAGTTCCGTATTAGCGGACACAGATACGCAGTATTTT. This chain joins TRBV5-1 and TRBJ2-3; D perhaps matches TRBD2 (6 bases). Per the germline V gene, CDR1 is SGHRS and CDR2 is YFSETQ. This CDR3 comprises 14 residues. Deletions cut 8 bases from V and 2 bases from J, with 15 bases between.

The chain recombines TRBV19 with TRBJ2-2; D uncertain. The CDR3 totals 16 residues. Between the trimmed V and J ends, which lost 3 bases and 3 bases, there was a span of 14 bases. Germline CDR1 and CDR2: LNHDA and SQIVND (reference sequence). Here the CDR3 DNA reads TGTGCCAGTAGTATGGGTGGTCTAGGTGACACCGGGGAGCTGTTTTTT. Its translation is CASSMGGLGDTGELFF.

This clone was observed once. J is TRBJ1-2 and V is TRBV7-9, with D perhaps matching TRBD1 (5 bases). Germline CDR1 is SEHNR and CDR2 is FQNEAQ (reference sequence). V was clipped by 6 bases and J by 5 bases, with 19 bases between them. The CDR3 spans 15 residues. CDR3 bases: TGTGCCAGCAGTTACCGAGGGGCAGGGATTTATGGCTACACCTTC. It specifies CASSYRGAGIYGYTF. Based on the CDR3 plus reference TRBV7-9 and TRBJ1-2, the full variable domain is DTGVSQNPRHKITKRGQNVTFRCDPISEHNRLYWYRQTLGQGPEFLTYFQNEAQLEKSRLLSDRFSAERPKGSFSTLEIQRTEQGDSAMYLCASSYRGAGIYGYTFGSGTRLTVV.

The CDR3 loop is CATSRDKESYGYTF. In DNA, the CDR3 is TGTGCCACCAGCAGAGATAAGGAGTCCTATGGCTACACCTTC. The chain links TRBV15 to TRBJ1-2; D gene ambiguous. The CDR3 loop spans 14 amino acids. Germline CDR1 reads LNHNV; CDR2 reads YYDKDF (reference sequence). V was cut by 0 bases and J by 4 bases, with 9 bases left in between.

The rearrangement joins TRBV5-1 to TRBJ1-2, with 7 bases lining up with TRBD1. The V segment lost 3 bases and the J segment 4 bases; nucleotides outside the gene matches: 0. Germline loops: CDR1 SGHRS, CDR2 YFSETQ. The CDR3 covers 12 residues. The CDR3 protein is CASSWDSYGYTF. CDR3 coding DNA: TGCGCCAGCAGCTGGGACAGCTATGGCTACACCTTC.

CDR3 sequence (DNA): TGTGCCAGCAGCTCGTCGACCTTAAAAGCTTTCTTT. This encodes CASSSSTLKAFF. The chain recombines TRBV7-2 with TRBJ1-1; D is unclear. Deletions cut 4 bases from V and 9 bases from J, with 12 bases between. Germline assignment: CDR1 SGHTA and CDR2 FQGNSA. This CDR3 comprises 12 residues.

V gene TRBV29-1 combines with J gene TRBJ2-5; 8 nucleotides agree with TRBD2. This CDR3 comprises 13 residues. V lost 8 bases to trimming and J lost 4 bases; unmatched junction nucleotides: 9. The germline V gene encodes CDR1 SQVTM and CDR2 ANQGSEA. The CDR3 loop is CSSRTSSVETQYF. As DNA, the CDR3 is TGCAGCTCCCGGACTAGCTCGGTAGAGACCCAGTACTTC.

The V call is TRBV6-6, the J call TRBJ2-7, with 10 bases lining up with TRBD2. The germline V gene has CDR1 MNHNY and CDR2 SVGAGI (reference sequence). With V trimmed by 4 bases and J by 3 bases, 6 bases remained unmatched. CDR3 length equals 15 residues. The DNA of the CDR3 is TGTGCCAGCAGTTTTAGCGGGGGGAGCTACTACGAGCAGTACTTC. The encoded protein is CASSFSGGSYYEQYF.

The CDR3 protein is CASSIRDFQETQYF. Here the CDR3 DNA reads TGTGCCAGCAGCATCCGGGACTTTCAAGAGACCCAGTACTTC. The chain couples TRBV5-8 to TRBJ2-5, with D tentatively TRBD2 (6 bases). Trimming stripped 4 bases from V and 2 bases from J, with 12 bases between. Germline V gene data show CDR1 as SGHTS and CDR2 as YDEGEE. The CDR3 loop spans 14 amino acids.

The chain recombines TRBV10-2 with TRBJ2-1, with D possibly being TRBD2 (5 bases). The CDR3 totals 12 residues. Trimming stripped 6 bases from V and 7 bases from J, with 10 bases between. Germline V gene lookup returns CDR1 WSHSY and CDR2 SAAADI. DNA of the CDR3: TGCGCCAGCAGGGAAACGGGGAATGAGCAGTTCTTC. Its translation is CASRETGNEQFF.

The chain carries TRBV5-4 and TRBJ2-4, with D perhaps TRBD2 (7 bases). Germline V lookup: CDR1 SGHNT, CDR2 YYREEE (reference sequence). The CDR3 is 15 amino acids. Trimming took 2 bases from V and 7 from J, leaving 16 bases between them. The CDR3 sequence is CASSLGGGEGNIQYF. In DNA, the CDR3 is TGTGCCAGCAGCTTAGGGGGAGGGGAGGGTAACATTCAGTACTTC.

The table lists this clone with a few counts. The chain is built from TRBV9 and TRBJ1-2, with D uncertain. Germline V CDR1 and CDR2: SGDLS, YYNGEE. V lost 1 base to trimming and J lost 2 bases, with 12 bases between them. CDR3 length equals 15 residues. CDR3: CASSVFGESNYGYTF. The CDR3 nucleotides are TGTGCCAGCAGCGTATTCGGGGAATCCAACTATGGCTACACCTTC. The whole variable domain, remainder taken from reference TRBV9 and TRBJ1-2, is DSGVTQTPKHLITATGQRVTLRCSPRSGDLSVYWYQQSLDQGLQFLIQYYNGEERAKGNILERFSAQQFPDLHSELNLSSLELGDSALYFCASSVFGESNYGYTFGSGTRLTVV.

The rearrangement uses TRBV24-1 and TRBJ2-7; 9 nucleotides align to TRBD2. CDR1 KGHDR and CDR2 SFDVKD come from the germline V gene. V shed 4 bases and J 6 bases; nucleotides not matched to a gene: 12. The CDR3 runs 16 residues. The CDR3 sequence: CATSEEQRGAGGEQYF. The CDR3 DNA follows: TGTGCCACCAGTGAGGAACAGCGGGGGGCCGGGGGCGAGCAGTACTTC.

CDR3 in amino acids: CASSVARETAGANYGYTF. The CDR3 DNA reads TGTGCCAGCAGCGTAGCCCGGGAGACCGCCGGGGCTAACTATGGCTACACCTTC. This chain connects TRBV9 to TRBJ1-2; D uncertain. The germline V and J ends were trimmed by 0 bases and 0 bases, with 18 bases remaining between them. CDR3 length: 18 residues. Germline V gene data show CDR1 as SGDLS and CDR2 as YYNGEE.

This clone appeared once. V gene TRBV5-8 combines with J gene TRBJ1-6; D unclear. Per germline, CDR1 SGHTS and CDR2 YDEGEE. The length of the CDR3 is 13 residues. V was cut by 4 bases and J by 6 bases, with 8 bases left in between. DNA for the CDR3: TGTGCCAGCAGCCTCAACCTTAATTCACCCCTCCACTTT. It encodes CASSLNLNSPLHF.

This clone has more than one count but fewer than ten. V usage is TRBV3-1 (or the pseudogene TRBV3-2) and J usage is TRBJ2-7; 7 bases match TRBD2. The CDR3 covers 15 residues. From germline, CDR1 is LGHDT and CDR2 YNNKEL (reference sequence). Trimming removed 0 bases from V and 2 bases from J; junction bases left unmatched: 4. The chain's CDR3 is CASSQDMGGTYEQYF. The DNA for the CDR3 is TGTGCCAGCAGCCAAGATATGGGAGGGACCTACGAGCAGTACTTC.

The chain joins TRBV24-1 to TRBJ2-5; no clear D gene. Germline CDR1 KGHDR, CDR2 SFDVKD. V was shortened by 7 bases and J by 5 bases, with 19 bases between the two germline ends. This CDR3 region has 15 residues. CDR3 protein: CATSILKGFMETQYF. The CDR3 region has the DNA TGTGCCACCAGCATACTAAAGGGTTTTATGGAGACCCAGTACTTC.

V is TRBV6-5 and J is TRBJ1-2; 7 positions match TRBD1. Trimming cost V 6 bases and J 4 bases; bases outside gene matches: 5. CDR1 and CDR2 (germline): MNHEY, SVGAGI. The CDR3 totals 13 residues. CDR3 bases: TGTGCCAGCAGGGAGGGGGCGCTCTATGGCTACACCTTC. This gives the protein CASREGALYGYTF.